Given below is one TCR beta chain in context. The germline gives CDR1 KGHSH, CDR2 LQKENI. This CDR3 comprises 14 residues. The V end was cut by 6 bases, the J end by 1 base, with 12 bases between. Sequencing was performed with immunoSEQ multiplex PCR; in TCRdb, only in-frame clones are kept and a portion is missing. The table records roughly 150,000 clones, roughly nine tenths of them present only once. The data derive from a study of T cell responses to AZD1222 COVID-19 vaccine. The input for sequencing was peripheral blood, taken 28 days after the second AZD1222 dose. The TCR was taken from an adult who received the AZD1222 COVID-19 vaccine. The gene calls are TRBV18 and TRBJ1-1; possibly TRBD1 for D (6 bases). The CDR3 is CASSPDRTNTEAFF. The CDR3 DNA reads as TGTGCCAGCTCCCCCGACAGGACGAACACTGAAGCTTTCTTT.